The 22 T cell receptor beta chains listed next were all sequenced from one sample in a study of cytomegalovirus exposure and HLA in healthy donors. A multiplex PCR was run with 60 Vbeta primers and 13 Jbeta primers. TCRdb's table, derived via immunoSEQ multiplex PCR, lists solely in-frame clones and lacks some. The table records about 200,000 clones, roughly three quarters of them present only once. The sample taken for sequencing was PBMCs. Receptors originate from a male donor in good health and CMV-seropositive.

The J gene is TRBJ1-2, the V gene TRBV5-4; possible D gene TRBD1, 6 bases. CDR1 and CDR2 (germline): SGHNT, YYREEE (reference sequence). Trimming shortened V by 1 base and J by 10 bases, and 17 bases separated the two germline ends. CDR3 size: 14 residues. This CDR3 reads CASSLRAGDGTYTF. In DNA form, the CDR3 reads TGTGCCAGCAGCTTGAGGGCAGGGGACGGTACCTACACCTTC.

Only a few counts were recorded for this clone. This chain uses TRBV19 with TRBJ1-1; TRBD1 might be the D (6 bases). Germline V gene data show CDR1 as LNHDA and CDR2 as SQIVND (reference sequence). CDR3 size: 14 residues. The germline V and J ends were trimmed by 7 bases and 0 bases, with 12 bases remaining between them. DNA of the CDR3: TGTGCCAGTACCTGGACAGTAATGAACACTGAAGCTTTCTTT. Its protein is CASTWTVMNTEAFF. Filled out from reference TRBV19 and TRBJ1-1, the complete variable domain reads DGGITQSPKYLFRKEGQNVTLSCEQNLNHDAMYWYRQDPGQGLRLIYYSQIVNDFQKGDIAEGYSVSREKKESFPLTVTSAQKNPTAFYLCASTWTVMNTEAFFGQGTRLTVV.

This clone has only a few counts. The genes are TRBV15 and TRBJ1-6; D is unclear. This CDR3 region has 15 residues. CDR1 LNHNV and CDR2 YYDKDF come from the germline V gene (reference sequence). V was clipped by 1 base and J by 7 bases, with 11 bases between them. The CDR3 loop is CATSRVAGPNSPLHF. CDR3 DNA sequence: TGTGCCACCAGCAGAGTGGCGGGCCCAAATTCACCCCTCCACTTT.

The J gene is TRBJ2-5, the V gene TRBV6-6, with D possibly matching TRBD2 (5 bases). Trimming left V 6 bases short and J 7 bases short, with 15 bases between. CDR1 is MNHNY, CDR2 SVGAGI, per germline (reference sequence). This CDR3 has 13 amino acids. The CDR3 sequence: CASSPSTSGTQYF. CDR3 sequence (DNA): TGTGCCAGCAGCCCCAGTACCAGCGGGACCCAGTACTTC.

The chain combines TRBV21-1 with TRBJ2-3; no check of the table's D call, TRBD2, against the DNA was made. TRBV21-1 is designated a pseudogene. The CDR3 is 19 amino acids. CDR3 residues: CASSNFSGTSGKSTDTQYF. In DNA form, the CDR3 reads TGTGCCAGCAGCAATTTTTCCGGGACTAGCGGGAAAAGCACAGATACGCAGTATTTT.

The chain is built from TRBV5-1 and TRBJ2-5, with unresolved D. Germline-derived CDR1 and CDR2 are SGHRS and YFSETQ. This CDR3 has 14 amino acids. Trimming removed 4 bases from V and 1 base from J, with 11 bases in between. The CDR3 DNA sequence: TGCGCCAGCAGCATGGACGGTACCCAAGAGACCCAGTACTTC. Translating gives CASSMDGTQETQYF.

V is TRBV19 and J is TRBJ2-1, with 8 bases that match TRBD1. Germline CDR1 is LNHDA and CDR2 is SQIVND (reference sequence). V lost 6 bases to trimming and J lost 6 bases; unmatched junction nucleotides: 10. The CDR3 loop spans 15 amino acids. The CDR3 sequence is CASSEVQGGFNEQFF. CDR3 DNA: TGTGCCAGTAGCGAGGTACAGGGGGGATTCAATGAGCAGTTCTTC.

This clone was detected only a few times. The V and J genes are TRBV21-1 and TRBJ2-4; TRBD2, as called in the table, went unchecked against the DNA. TRBV21-1 is an annotated pseudogene. The CDR3 extends over 15 amino acids. Here the CDR3 reads CASSNLGGLGNIQYF. CDR3 sequence (DNA): TGTGCCAGCAGCAATCTCGGGGGGCTTGGAAACATTCAGTACTTC.

This clone came up a few times. This chain uses TRBV7-3 with TRBJ2-7, with 9 bases matching TRBD2. V lost 6 bases, J lost 7 bases, and 7 bases stayed unmatched. Germline CDR1 is SGHTA and CDR2 is FQGTGA. The CDR3 is 13 amino acids. CDR3 bases: TGTGCCAGCAGATTAGCGGGAGTGCGGGAGCAGTACTTC. This translates into CASRLAGVREQYF.

The V call is TRBV28, the J call TRBJ2-1; no clear D. Trimming pared 4 bases from V and 0 bases from J, leaving 10 bases between. CDR3 length: 15 amino acids. In germline, CDR1 is MDHEN, CDR2 SYDVKM. The CDR3 reads CASSSRTSSYNEQFF. Written as DNA, the CDR3 is TGTGCCAGCAGTTCTCGCACCAGCTCCTACAATGAGCAGTTCTTC.

The chain combines TRBV7-3 with TRBJ2-1; 11 positions match TRBD2. J lost 7 bases, V lost 6 bases, and 5 bases had no gene match. The CDR3 has 14 amino acids. Germline assignment: CDR1 SGHTA and CDR2 FQGTGA. The CDR3 reads CASSGTSGYNEQFF. The CDR3 DNA sequence: TGTGCCAGCAGTGGGACTAGCGGCTATAATGAGCAGTTCTTC.

In the case of this clone: The same CDR3 arises from other DNA sequences in this sample as well. DNA of the CDR3: TGCGCCAGCAGCTTGGGGACAGGGAATCAGCCCCAGCATTTT. Amino acids: CASSLGTGNQPQHF. V usage is TRBV5-1 and J usage is TRBJ1-5, with 8 bases identical to TRBD1. J gave up 4 bases and V 0 bases, and 0 bases lay outside the gene matches. CDR1 is SGHRS and CDR2 is YFSETQ in the germline V gene. The CDR3 has 14 residues.

A few counts support this clone. The chain has TRBV27 and TRBJ1-2; the D gene is possibly TRBD1 (6 bases). Trimming stripped 2 bases from V and 8 bases from J, with 15 bases between. CDR1 is MNHEY, CDR2 SMNVEV, per germline (reference sequence). This CDR3 contains 14 residues. CDR3 region: CASSLGAGGAGYTF. The CDR3 DNA follows: TGTGCCAGCAGTTTAGGGGCCGGGGGGGCAGGCTACACCTTC.

The chain carries TRBV7-9 and TRBJ2-5; 10 bases map to TRBD2. Germline V gives CDR1 SEHNR, CDR2 FQNEAQ (reference sequence). The V gene end was trimmed by 2 bases and the J gene end by 3 bases; junction bases not matched to a gene: 6. The CDR3 is made up of 16 amino acids. The CDR3 sequence is CASSLRGLALKETQYF. CDR3 nucleotide sequence: TGTGCCAGCAGCTTAAGGGGACTAGCGTTAAAAGAGACCCAGTACTTC.

V and J are TRBV5-1 and TRBJ1-2; D perhaps matches TRBD1 (5 bases). Germline lookup yields CDR1 SGHRS and CDR2 YFSETQ. With 3 bases removed from V and 4 bases from J, the gap between germline ends came to 10 bases. This CDR3 region has 13 residues. CDR3 DNA: TGCGCCAGCAGCTCCGACAGCCTCTATGGCTACACCTTC. Translated, it gives CASSSDSLYGYTF. The full variable domain, in which reference TRBV5-1 and TRBJ1-2 provide the parts outside the CDR3, is KAGVTQTPRYLIKTRGQQVTLSCSPISGHRSVSWYQQTPGQGLQFLFEYFSETQRNKGNFPGRFSGRQFSNSRSEMNVSTLELGDSALYLCASSSDSLYGYTFGSGTRLTVV.

The chain joins TRBV5-1 to TRBJ2-2, with a tentative D call TRBD2 (6 bases). V was trimmed by 3 bases and J by 6 bases, leaving 21 bases between them. The CDR3 has 17 residues. Per germline, CDR1 SGHRS and CDR2 YFSETQ. The CDR3 sequence: CASSSAPGRPGSGELFF. The CDR3 DNA is TGCGCCAGCAGCTCTGCTCCTGGGAGGCCCGGATCCGGGGAGCTGTTTTTT. Full variable domain (rest looked up from reference TRBV5-1 and TRBJ2-2): KAGVTQTPRYLIKTRGQQVTLSCSPISGHRSVSWYQQTPGQGLQFLFEYFSETQRNKGNFPGRFSGRQFSNSRSEMNVSTLELGDSALYLCASSSAPGRPGSGELFFGEGSRLTVL.

The rearrangement links TRBV6-5 to TRBJ2-5; D perhaps matches TRBD2 (6 bases). The DNA end is a closer match to TRBJ2-7, so the J assignment may be wrong. CDR1 and CDR2 from the germline V gene are MNHEY and SVGAGI. The CDR3 has 14 amino acids. The CDR3 spells CASSYSLRGTEQYF. CDR3 coding DNA: TGTGCCAGCAGTTACTCGTTACGGGGGACCGAGCAGTACTTC.

This clone was picked up a small number of times. CDR3 sequence reads: CASSQEGVSKTQYF. In DNA, the CDR3 is TGCGCCAGCAGCCAAGAGGGCGTATCGAAGACCCAGTACTTC. The chain employs TRBV4-3 and TRBJ2-5; D is uncertain. The CDR3 runs to 14 residues. The V gene lost 0 bases and the J gene lost 6 bases, with 11 bases spanning the gap. From germline, CDR1 is LGHNA and CDR2 YSLEER.

J is TRBJ2-3 and V is TRBV7-6; a possible D gene is TRBD2 (7 bases). V was shortened by 5 bases and J by 2 bases, with 11 bases between the two germline ends. CDR3 length: 14 residues. CDR1 and CDR2 (germline): SGHVS, FNYEAQ. CDR3 in DNA: TGTGCCAGCAGCCTGCGGGGGCACACAGATACGCAGTATTTT. This encodes CASSLRGHTDTQYF. Full variable domain (outside the CDR3, taken from reference TRBV7-6 and TRBJ2-3): GAGVSQSPRYKVTKRGQDVALRCDPISGHVSLYWYRQALGQGPEFLTYFNYEAQQDKSGLPNDRFSAERPEGSISTLTIQRTEQRDSAMYRCASSLRGHTDTQYFGPGTRLTVL.

The V call is TRBV19, the J call TRBJ2-1; perhaps TRBD1 as D (5 bases). CDR3 length: 14 amino acids. CDR1 LNHDA and CDR2 SQIVND come from the germline V gene (reference sequence). With 5 bases removed from V and 3 bases from J, the gap between germline ends came to 11 bases. The CDR3 here is CASSWGTVYNEQFF. The CDR3 region has the DNA TGTGCCAGTAGTTGGGGCACCGTCTACAATGAGCAGTTCTTC.

Regarding this clone: A junction boundary mismatches the germline segment, possibly from a read error. The rearrangement links TRBV9 to TRBJ1-1, with 8 bases that match TRBD1. Germline V gene sequence: CDR1 SGDLS, CDR2 YYNGEE. The CDR3 consists of 12 residues. The CDR3 DNA reads as TGTGTCAGCAGCGTAGGGACAGGTGAAGCTTTCTTT. Its translation: CVSSVGTGEAFF.

The chain links TRBV6-6 to TRBJ1-5, with TRBD1 identical over 8 bases. CDR1 and CDR2 (germline): MNHNY, SVGAGI (reference sequence). V shed 10 bases and J 7 bases; nucleotides not matched to a gene: 9. The CDR3 loop spans 13 amino acids. Here the CDR3 DNA reads TGTGCCAATTCTCAGGGGGCGAAGCAGCCCCAGCATTTT. The encoded protein is CANSQGAKQPQHF.